This section outlines one TCR beta chain sequence together with its context. Its antigen is not known. The data belong to a study of beta chain features in type 1 diabetes. Study details: Sorted cells, roughly 100,000,000 in number, were examined across all samples.

After removal of 4 bases from V and 2 bases from J, the junction contained 7 bases not matched to a gene. This CDR3 region has 16 residues. Germline V gene sequence: CDR1 SGHTA, CDR2 FQGNSA. Reverse transcription of all isolated RNA meant that expressed TCRB transcripts were sequenced. TCRdb keeps only in-frame clones here, not all; method: immunoSEQ multiplex PCR. Of almost 350,000 clones in the sample, around a fifth were seen once. Study results and limitations: The study found that naive, central memory and Treg TCRB repertoires appeared more similar in patients than in healthy donors.

Sequencing was performed on naive CD4+ T cells from blood. The receptor was derived from a woman in her late teens or twenties in good health. The chain has TRBV7-2 and TRBJ2-3; 9 bases line up with TRBD2. CDR3 protein: CASSSGLASPTDTQYF. CDR3 nucleotides: TGTGCCAGCAGCTCCGGACTAGCGTCACCCACAGATACGCAGTATTTT.